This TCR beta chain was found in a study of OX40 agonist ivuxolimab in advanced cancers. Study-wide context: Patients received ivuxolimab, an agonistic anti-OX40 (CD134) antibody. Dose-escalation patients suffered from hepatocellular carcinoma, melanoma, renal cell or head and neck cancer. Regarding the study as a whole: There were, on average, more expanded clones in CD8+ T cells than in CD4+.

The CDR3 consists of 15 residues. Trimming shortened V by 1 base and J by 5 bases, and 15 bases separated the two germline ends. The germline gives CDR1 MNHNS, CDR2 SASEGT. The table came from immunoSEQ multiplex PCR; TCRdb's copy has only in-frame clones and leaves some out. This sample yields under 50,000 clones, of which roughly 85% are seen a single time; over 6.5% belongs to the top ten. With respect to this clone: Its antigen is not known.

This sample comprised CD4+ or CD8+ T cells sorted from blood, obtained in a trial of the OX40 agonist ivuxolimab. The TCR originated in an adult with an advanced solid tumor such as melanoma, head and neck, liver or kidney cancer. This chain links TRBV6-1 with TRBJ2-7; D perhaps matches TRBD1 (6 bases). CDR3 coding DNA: TGTGCCAGCAGTGAAGGTGGGGGCAACTGGCACGAGCAGTACTTC. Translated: CASSEGGGNWHEQYF.